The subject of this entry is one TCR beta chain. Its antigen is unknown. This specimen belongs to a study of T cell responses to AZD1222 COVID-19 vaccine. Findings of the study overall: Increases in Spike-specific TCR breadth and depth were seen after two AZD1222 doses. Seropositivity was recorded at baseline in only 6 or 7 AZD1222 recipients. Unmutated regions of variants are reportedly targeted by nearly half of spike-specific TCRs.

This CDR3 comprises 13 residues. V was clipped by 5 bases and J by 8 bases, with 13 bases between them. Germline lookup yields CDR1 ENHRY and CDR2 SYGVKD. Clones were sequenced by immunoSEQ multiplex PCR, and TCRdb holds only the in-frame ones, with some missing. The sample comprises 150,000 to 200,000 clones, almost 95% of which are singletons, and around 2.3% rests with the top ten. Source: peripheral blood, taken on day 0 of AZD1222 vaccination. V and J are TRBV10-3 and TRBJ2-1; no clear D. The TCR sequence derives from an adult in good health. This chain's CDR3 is CAISFSVGDEQFF. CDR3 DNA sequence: TGTGCCATCAGTTTCTCAGTGGGCGATGAGCAGTTCTTC.